This TCR beta chain was captured in a study of PD-1 blockade in classical Hodgkin lymphoma. Study-wide findings and caveats: Baseline TCR diversity was reportedly lower in newly diagnosed patients than healthy donors. CD4+ TCR diversity, unlike CD8+, rose significantly by C4D1. Baseline diversity in complete responders resembled that of newly diagnosed patients. The repertoire differences lack a defined cause, possibly disease activity or prior therapy.

After autologous stem cell transplantation all patients relapsed, and prior brentuximab vedotin exposure differed between cohorts. On this clone: No antigen is known for it.

Sequencing used immunoSEQ multiplex PCR; TCRdb keeps in-frame clones, though not all of them. The data contain approximately 89,000 clones, approximately 80% of them singletons. The sequencing here drew on peripheral blood mononuclear cells (PBMCs), taken at baseline. This clonotype was sampled from a human donor with classical Hodgkin lymphoma.

CDR3 nucleotide sequence: TGTGCCAGCAGTTTGTCTAGTCGAACAGATACGCAGTATTTT. Protein: CASSLSSRTDTQYF. This rearrangement joins TRBV27 to TRBJ2-3, with D uncertain. V lost 3 bases to trimming and J lost 3 bases, with 10 bases between them. This CDR3 is 14 amino acids long. Germline CDR1 and CDR2: MNHEY and SMNVEV (reference sequence).